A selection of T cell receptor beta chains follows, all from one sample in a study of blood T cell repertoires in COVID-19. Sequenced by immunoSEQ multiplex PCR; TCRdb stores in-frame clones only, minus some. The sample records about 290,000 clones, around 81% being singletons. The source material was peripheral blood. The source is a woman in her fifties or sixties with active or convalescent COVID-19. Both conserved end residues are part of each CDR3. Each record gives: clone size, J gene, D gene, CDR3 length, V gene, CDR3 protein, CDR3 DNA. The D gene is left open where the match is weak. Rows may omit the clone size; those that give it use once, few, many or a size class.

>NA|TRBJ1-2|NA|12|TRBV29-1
CSVDRQGYGYTF
TGCAGCGTTGATCGTCAGGGCTATGGCTACACCTTC
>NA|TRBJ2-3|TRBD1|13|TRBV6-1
CASSLTGEYTQYF
TGTGCCAGCAGTCTAACAGGGGAATATACGCAGTATTTT
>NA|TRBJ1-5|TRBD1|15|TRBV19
CASSTDRVGNQPQHF
TGTGCCAGTAGTACCGACAGGGTTGGCAATCAGCCCCAGCATTTT
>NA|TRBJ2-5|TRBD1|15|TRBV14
CASSHLGQDRETQYF
TGTGCCAGCAGCCACCTCGGACAGGACAGGGAGACCCAGTACTTC
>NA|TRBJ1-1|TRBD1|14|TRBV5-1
CASSLARGRTEAFF
TGCGCCAGCAGCTTGGCAAGGGGGCGGACTGAAGCTTTCTTT
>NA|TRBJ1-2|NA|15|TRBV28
CASSLSPRVWAGYTF
TGTGCCAGCAGTTTATCTCCCAGGGTCTGGGCTGGCTACACCTTC
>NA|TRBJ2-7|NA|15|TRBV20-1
CSASPNRVALYEQYF
TGCAGTGCTAGTCCCAACAGGGTAGCACTCTACGAGCAGTACTTC
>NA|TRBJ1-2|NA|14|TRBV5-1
CASSSGGTNYGYTF
TGCGCCAGCAGCTCCGGCGGAACTAACTATGGCTACACCTTC
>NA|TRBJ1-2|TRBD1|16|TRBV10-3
CAIKQGAPGASYGYTF
TGTGCCATCAAACAGGGGGCCCCGGGGGCATCCTATGGCTACACCTTC
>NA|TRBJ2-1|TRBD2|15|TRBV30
CAWSSTSGRFDEQFF
TGTGCCTGGAGTTCGACTAGCGGGAGGTTCGATGAGCAGTTCTTC
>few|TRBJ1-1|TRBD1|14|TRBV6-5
CASSTQTGSTEAFF
TGTGCCAGCAGTACTCAGACAGGGTCCACTGAAGCTTTCTTT
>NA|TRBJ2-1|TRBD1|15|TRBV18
CASSATGGLSNEQFF
TGTGCCAGCTCCGCCACAGGGGGTTTGTCCAATGAGCAGTTCTTC
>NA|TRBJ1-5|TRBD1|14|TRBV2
CASRGTGGGQPQHF
TGTGCCAGCAGGGGTACAGGGGGCGGTCAGCCCCAGCATTTT
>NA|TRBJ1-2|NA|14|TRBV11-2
CASSLGGANYGYTF
TGTGCCAGCAGCTTAGGGGGAGCTAACTATGGCTACACCTTC
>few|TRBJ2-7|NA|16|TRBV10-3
CAISGPPEGVSYEQYF
TGTGCCATCAGTGGTCCCCCTGAGGGGGTCTCCTACGAGCAGTACTTC
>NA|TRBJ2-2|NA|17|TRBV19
CASSPRGPLGDTGELFF
TGTGCCAGTAGCCCGCGGGGTCCGCTTGGGGACACCGGGGAGCTGTTTTTT
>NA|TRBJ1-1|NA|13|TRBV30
CAWSQGLNTEAFF
TGTGCCTGGAGTCAGGGGCTGAACACTGAAGCTTTCTTT
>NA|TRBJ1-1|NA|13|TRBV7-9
CASSFSEVTEAFF
TGTGCCAGCAGCTTCTCAGAGGTCACTGAAGCTTTCTTT
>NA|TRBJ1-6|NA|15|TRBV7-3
CASSLIGGRNSPLHF
TGTGCCAGCAGCTTAATAGGGGGACGAAATTCACCCCTCCACTTT
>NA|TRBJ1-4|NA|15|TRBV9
CASSPGGGRGEKLFF
TGTGCCAGCAGCCCCGGGGGGGGGCGTGGGGAAAAACTGTTTTTT
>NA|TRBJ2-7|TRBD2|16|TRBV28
CASSTPGLAVIGEKYF
TGTGCCAGCAGTACACCGGGACTAGCCGTGATAGGGGAGAAGTACTTC
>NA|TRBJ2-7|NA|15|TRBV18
CASSPNRDGAGEQYF
TGTGCCAGCTCACCGAACAGGGATGGGGCTGGGGAGCAGTACTTC
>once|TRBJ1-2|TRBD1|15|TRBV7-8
CASSLGRTGESGYTF
TGTGCCAGCAGCCTAGGGCGGACAGGGGAGAGTGGCTACACCTTC
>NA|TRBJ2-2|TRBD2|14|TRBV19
CASKVAGVPGELFF
TGTGCCAGTAAAGTGGCGGGAGTTCCCGGGGAGCTGTTTTTT
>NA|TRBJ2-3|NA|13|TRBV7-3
CASSLPGADTQYF
TGTGCCAGCAGCCTGCCGGGTGCAGATACGCAGTATTTT
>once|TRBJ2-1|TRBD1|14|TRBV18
CASSRQGTYNEQFF
TGTGCCAGCTCACGACAGGGTACCTACAATGAGCAGTTCTTC
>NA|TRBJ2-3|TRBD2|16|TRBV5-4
CASSSRLAGNTDTQYF
TGTGCCAGCAGCTCGCGACTAGCGGGGAACACAGATACGCAGTATTTT
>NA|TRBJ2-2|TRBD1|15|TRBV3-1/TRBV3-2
CASSLRTGITGELFF
TGTGCCAGCAGCCTAAGGACAGGGATCACCGGGGAGCTGTTTTTT
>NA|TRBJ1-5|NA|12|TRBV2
CASSRSNQPQHF
TGTGCCAGCAGCCGTAGCAATCAGCCCCAGCATTTT
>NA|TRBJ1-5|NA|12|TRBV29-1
CSVGGGNQPQHF
TGCAGCGTAGGGGGGGGAAATCAGCCCCAGCATTTT
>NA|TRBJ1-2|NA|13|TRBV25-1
CASSEFGGSGYTF
TGTGCCAGCAGTGAATTCGGGGGGAGCGGCTACACCTTC
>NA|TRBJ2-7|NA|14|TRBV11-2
CASSLGTGLYEQYF
TGTGCCAGCAGCTTAGGTACAGGTTTGTACGAGCAGTACTTC
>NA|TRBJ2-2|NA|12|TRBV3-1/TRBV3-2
CASSREIRELFF
TGTGCCAGCAGCCGAGAAATCAGGGAGCTGTTTTTT
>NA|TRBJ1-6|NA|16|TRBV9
CASSVGAGLHNSPLHF
TGTGCCAGCAGCGTAGGGGCAGGGCTCCATAATTCACCCCTCCACTTT
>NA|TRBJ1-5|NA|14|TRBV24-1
CATSDLGVNQPQHF
TGTGCCACCAGTGATTTGGGAGTAAATCAGCCCCAGCATTTT
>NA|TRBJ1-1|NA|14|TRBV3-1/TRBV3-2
CASSLGHLNTEAFF
TGTGCCAGCAGCCTGGGACACCTGAACACTGAAGCTTTCTTT
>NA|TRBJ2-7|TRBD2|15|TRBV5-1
CASSWGQREGSEQYF
TGCGCCAGCAGCTGGGGCCAACGGGAGGGGAGCGAGCAGTACTTC
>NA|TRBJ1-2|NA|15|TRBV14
CASSQLYPANYGYTF
TGTGCCAGCAGCCAGCTCTACCCCGCTAACTATGGCTACACCTTC
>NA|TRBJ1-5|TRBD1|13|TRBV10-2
CATRGGSNQPQHF
TGCGCCACCAGGGGGGGATCAAATCAGCCCCAGCATTTT
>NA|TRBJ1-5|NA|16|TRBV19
CASSIRGPSSNQPQHF
TGTGCCAGTAGTATAAGGGGTCCAAGTAGCAATCAGCCCCAGCATTTT
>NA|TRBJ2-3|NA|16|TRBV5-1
CASSFPRGGSTDTQYF
TGCGCCAGCAGCTTCCCTAGGGGGGGAAGCACAGATACGCAGTATTTT
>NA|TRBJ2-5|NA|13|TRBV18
CASSPRVGETQYF
TGTGCCAGCTCACCCAGGGTCGGGGAGACCCAGTACTTC
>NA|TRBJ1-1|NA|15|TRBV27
CASSLGRAMNTEAFF
TGTGCCAGCAGTTTAGGGAGGGCGATGAACACTGAAGCTTTCTTT